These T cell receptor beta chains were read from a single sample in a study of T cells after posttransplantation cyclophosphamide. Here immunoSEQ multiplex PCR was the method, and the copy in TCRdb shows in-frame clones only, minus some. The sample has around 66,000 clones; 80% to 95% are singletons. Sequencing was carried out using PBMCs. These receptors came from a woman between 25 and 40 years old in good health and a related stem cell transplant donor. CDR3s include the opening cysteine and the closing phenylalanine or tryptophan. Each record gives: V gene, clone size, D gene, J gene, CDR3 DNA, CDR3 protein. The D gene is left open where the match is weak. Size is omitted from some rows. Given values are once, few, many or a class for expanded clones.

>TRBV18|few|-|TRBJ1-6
TGTGCCAGCTCACCCACCGGGACGGGGCCACCCCTCCACTTT
CASSPTGTGPPLHF
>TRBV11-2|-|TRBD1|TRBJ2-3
TGTGCCAGCAGCCCTACCAGGGGGTCCACAGATACGCAGTATTTT
CASSPTRGSTDTQYF
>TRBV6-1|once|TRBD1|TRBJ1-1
TGTGCCAGCAGTGAGACAGGGCCGAACACTGAAGCTTTCTTT
CASSETGPNTEAFF
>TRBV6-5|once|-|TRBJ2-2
TGTGCCAGCAGTTCGATATCCGGGGAGCTGTTTTTT
CASSSISGELFF
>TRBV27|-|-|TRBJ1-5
TGTGCCAGCAGTTCTGGGTATCAGCCCCAGCATTTT
CASSSGYQPQHF
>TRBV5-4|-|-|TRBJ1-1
TGTGCCGGAAGGGGACAAATCGAGGGGCAGGTAAGTACTGAAGCTTTCTTT
CAGRGQIEGQVSTEAFF
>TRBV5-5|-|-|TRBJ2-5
TGTGCCACCGGGGGGCTAGCGGTTGGAGAGACCCAGTACTTC
CATGGLAVGETQYF
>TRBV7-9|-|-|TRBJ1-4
TGTGCCAGCAGCTCCGCCGGTGAAAAACTGTTTTTT
CASSSAGEKLFF
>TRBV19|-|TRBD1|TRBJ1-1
TGTGCCAGTAGTTCCACCGGGACAGCGAACACTGAAGCTTTCTTT
CASSSTGTANTEAFF
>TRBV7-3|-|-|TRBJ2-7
TGTGCCAGCAGCTTAAACGGCAGCCCCGACGAGCAGTACTTC
CASSLNGSPDEQYF
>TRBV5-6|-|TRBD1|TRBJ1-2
TGTGCCAGCAGCCCCATTGGTGCAGGGGGAGGGCTCTATGGCTACACCTTC
CASSPIGAGGGLYGYTF
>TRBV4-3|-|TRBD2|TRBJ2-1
TGCGCCAGCAGCTACGGACTAGCGGCCTACAATGAGCAGTTCTTC
CASSYGLAAYNEQFF
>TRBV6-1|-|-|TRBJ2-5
TGTGCCAGCAGCTTTTCCGGTCCACAAGAGACCCAGTACTTC
CASSFSGPQETQYF
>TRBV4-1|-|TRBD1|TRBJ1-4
TGCGCCAGCAGCCACCTGGGACAGGGGCCAAATAAACTGTTTTTT
CASSHLGQGPNKLFF
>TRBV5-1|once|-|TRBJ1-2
TGCGCCAGCAGCTTGCGACAGGACTATGGCTACACCTTC
CASSLRQDYGYTF
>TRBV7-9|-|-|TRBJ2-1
TGTGCCAGCAGCATCGGGGGGCCCTACAATGAGCAGTTCTTC
CASSIGGPYNEQFF
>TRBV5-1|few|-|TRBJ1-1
TGCGCCAGCAGCTTGTTAAGGAACACTGAAGCTTTCTTT
CASSLLRNTEAFF